These T cell receptor beta chains were read from a single sample in a study of cytomegalovirus exposure and HLA in healthy donors. Some clones are missing from TCRdb's copy, which holds only in-frame ones; the method was immunoSEQ multiplex PCR. The profile shows 85,000 to 130,000 clones, around 75% of them singletons. Sequencing was performed on PBMCs. These TCRs come from a male donor in good health and CMV-seropositive. The CDR3 runs from the conserved cysteine through the conserved F or W. The D gene is left open where the match is weak. Not all rows give a size; the values are once, few, many and, for expanded clones, a class.

clone_size: few
j_call: TRBJ2-7
d_call: TRBD2
cdr3_length: 11
v_call: TRBV5-4
cdr3_aa: CASLGGDEQYF
cdr3_nt: TGTGCCAGCCTGGGGGGGGACGAGCAGTACTTC

clone_size: .
j_call: TRBJ1-1
d_call: .
cdr3_length: 13
v_call: TRBV5-1
cdr3_aa: CASRPTGISEAFF
cdr3_nt: TGCGCCAGTAGACCAACAGGGATATCTGAAGCTTTCTTT

clone_size: .
j_call: TRBJ2-6
d_call: .
cdr3_length: 19
v_call: TRBV5-1
cdr3_aa: CASSKGGREALPGANVLTF
cdr3_nt: TGCGCCAGCAGCAAAGGAGGCAGGGAGGCTTTACCTGGGGCCAACGTCCTGACTTTC

clone_size: .
j_call: TRBJ2-3
d_call: TRBD2
cdr3_length: 13
v_call: TRBV29-1
cdr3_aa: CSVDQRGGPTQYF
cdr3_nt: TGCAGCGTTGACCAGCGGGGGGGGCCTACGCAGTATTTT

clone_size: .
j_call: TRBJ1-6
d_call: TRBD1
cdr3_length: 17
v_call: TRBV7-2
cdr3_aa: CASNSFPGQGYNSPLHF
cdr3_nt: TGTGCCAGCAACTCATTCCCGGGACAGGGGTATAATTCACCCCTCCACTTT

clone_size: .
j_call: TRBJ1-1
d_call: .
cdr3_length: 13
v_call: TRBV30
cdr3_aa: CAWSLWGGTEAFF
cdr3_nt: TGTGCCTGGAGTCTTTGGGGGGGCACTGAAGCTTTCTTT

clone_size: .
j_call: TRBJ2-7
d_call: TRBD2
cdr3_length: 13
v_call: TRBV5-1
cdr3_aa: CASSVGSGVEQYF
cdr3_nt: TGCGCCAGCAGTGTCGGGAGCGGGGTCGAGCAGTACTTC

clone_size: .
j_call: TRBJ2-7
d_call: .
cdr3_length: 16
v_call: TRBV6-5
cdr3_aa: CASSYQKRGLLGEQYF
cdr3_nt: TGTGCCAGCAGTTATCAAAAAAGGGGCCTCCTCGGCGAGCAGTACTTC

clone_size: .
j_call: TRBJ2-3
d_call: .
cdr3_length: 14
v_call: TRBV11-3
cdr3_aa: CASSLRLGADTQYF
cdr3_nt: TGTGCCAGCAGCTTACGCCTAGGGGCCGATACGCAGTATTTT

clone_size: .
j_call: TRBJ2-5
d_call: TRBD2
cdr3_length: 16
v_call: TRBV7-6
cdr3_aa: CASSRRLAGSQETQYF
cdr3_nt: TGTGCCAGCAGCCGCCGACTAGCGGGGAGCCAAGAGACCCAGTACTTC

clone_size: .
j_call: TRBJ2-7
d_call: .
cdr3_length: 16
v_call: TRBV7-2
cdr3_aa: CASSFGSGVGAYEQYF
cdr3_nt: TGTGCCAGCAGCTTTGGGTCCGGGGTCGGCGCCTACGAGCAGTACTTC

clone_size: .
j_call: TRBJ2-2
d_call: TRBD1
cdr3_length: 17
v_call: TRBV14
cdr3_aa: CASSQDRDRENTGELFF
cdr3_nt: TGTGCCAGCAGCCAAGATCGGGACAGAGAGAACACCGGGGAGCTGTTTTTT

clone_size: .
j_call: TRBJ2-7
d_call: .
cdr3_length: 12
v_call: TRBV11-2
cdr3_aa: CASSSNSYEQYF
cdr3_nt: TGTGCCAGCAGCTCCAACTCCTACGAGCAGTACTTC

clone_size: .
j_call: TRBJ2-5
d_call: .
cdr3_length: 14
v_call: TRBV9
cdr3_aa: CASSVSGSGETQYF
cdr3_nt: TGTGCCAGCAGCGTATCAGGGAGCGGGGAGACCCAGTACTTC

clone_size: .
j_call: TRBJ2-4
d_call: TRBD1
cdr3_length: 16
v_call: TRBV25-1
cdr3_aa: CASSNYLGQGKNIQYF
cdr3_nt: TGTGCCAGCAGTAACTATTTAGGACAGGGCAAAAACATTCAGTACTTC

clone_size: .
j_call: TRBJ2-7
d_call: TRBD1
cdr3_length: 13
v_call: TRBV25-1
cdr3_aa: CASSPDRASEQYF
cdr3_nt: TGTGCCAGCAGCCCTGACAGGGCTAGCGAGCAGTACTTC